Listed here are 29 T cell receptor beta chains from one sample, sequenced in a study of CD8+ T cells in alopecia areata. Sequencing templates came from extracted RNA that was reverse transcribed into cDNA. The method was immunoSEQ multiplex PCR; TCRdb's version includes in-frame clones alone and lacks a portion of them. In the table there are around 65,000 clones, approximately 43% of which are singletons. The sample consisted of CD8+ T cells sorted from blood, taken at week 0. Receptors were obtained from a human donor with alopecia areata.

V is TRBV7-9 and J is TRBJ2-5; D perhaps matches TRBD1 (6 bases). The CDR3 is 14 amino acids. Germline values: CDR1 SEHNR, CDR2 FQNEAQ (reference sequence). V was shortened by 4 bases and J by 1 base, with 10 bases between the two germline ends. The CDR3 DNA follows: TGTGCCAGCAGCTCTAGGGGGTCCCAAGAGACCCAGTACTTC. It specifies CASSSRGSQETQYF.

The V and J genes are TRBV10-2 and TRBJ2-7; the D is unclear. Germline loops: CDR1 WSHSY, CDR2 SAAADI. This CDR3 spans 14 amino acids. V was shortened by 2 bases and J by 5 bases, with 13 bases between the two germline ends. The CDR3 reads CASSERANDHEQYF. In DNA form, the CDR3 reads TGCGCCAGCAGTGAGCGAGCCAACGACCACGAGCAGTACTTC.

This clone occurred many times. CDR3 nucleotide sequence: TGTGCCAGCAGCCTCCTCTGGGGTAGTAATAGTATCTCGGGCAATGAGCAGTTCTTC. This translates into CASSLLWGSNSISGNEQFF. V is TRBV7-2 and J is TRBJ2-1, with unresolved D. This CDR3 contains 19 residues. The germline gives CDR1 SGHTA, CDR2 FQGNSA. V lost 5 bases and J 6 bases, leaving 29 bases between the germline ends.

CDR3 DNA sequence: TGTGCCTGGAGTGTGGCGTACAATCAGCCCCAGCATTTT. It codes for CAWSVAYNQPQHF. J is TRBJ1-5 and V is TRBV30; the D is unclear. V was pared by 0 bases and J by 3 bases, with 6 bases between. The CDR3 runs to 13 residues. Germline values: CDR1 GTSNPN, CDR2 SVGIG (reference sequence).

This clone appeared once. The V gene is TRBV11-2, the J gene TRBJ2-3; 12 nucleotides match TRBD1. CDR3 size: 16 residues. Germline V gene lookup returns CDR1 SGHAT and CDR2 FQNNGV. Unmatched junction bases numbered 4, after V lost 4 bases and J lost 2 bases. The DNA for the CDR3 is TGTGCCAGCAGCTCGGGACAGGGGGCTGTCACAGATACGCAGTATTTT. Translating gives CASSSGQGAVTDTQYF.

Only a few counts were recorded for this clone. This sequence joins TRBV27 and TRBJ2-2; unclear D gene. Looked up from germline, CDR1 is MNHEY and CDR2 is SMNVEV (reference sequence). The CDR3 spans 14 residues. V lost 5 bases and J 4 bases, leaving 11 bases between the germline ends. The CDR3 loop is CASSALPVTGELFF. DNA of the CDR3: TGTGCCAGCAGTGCCCTCCCGGTCACCGGGGAGCTGTTTTTT.

This clone has just a few counts. The rearrangement links TRBV29-1 to TRBJ1-1; D is undetermined. The CDR3 has 12 residues. The germline V gene encodes CDR1 SQVTM and CDR2 ANQGSEA. V dropped 7 bases and J dropped 1 base, with 10 bases sitting between them. The CDR3 DNA reads as TGCAGCGCAGGAGTGGGGAACACTGAAGCTTTCTTT. It translates to CSAGVGNTEAFF. Full variable domain (remainder filled in from reference TRBV29-1 and TRBJ1-1): SAVISQKPSRDICQRGTSLTIQCQVDSQVTMMFWYRQQPGQSLTLIATANQGSEATYESGFVIDKFPISRPNLTFSTLTVSNMSPEDSSIYLCSAGVGNTEAFFGQGTRLTVV.

This rearrangement joins TRBV6-5 to TRBJ1-2, with a tentative D call TRBD1 (5 bases). The CDR3 runs 10 residues. Germline values: CDR1 MNHEY, CDR2 SVGAGI. V lost 8 bases to trimming and J lost 8 bases, with 9 bases between them. Here the CDR3 reads CASRGVGYTF. DNA of the CDR3: TGTGCCAGCCGGGGCGTGGGCTACACCTTC.

The V call is TRBV4-1, the J call TRBJ2-1, with D possibly matching TRBD2 (5 bases). Trimming left V 4 bases short and J 6 bases short, with 10 bases between. CDR1 is MGHRA, CDR2 YSYEKL, per germline. The CDR3 sequence is 13 residues long. Written as DNA, the CDR3 is TGCGCCAGCAGCCGTCCCGGACTCAATGAGCAGTTCTTC. It encodes CASSRPGLNEQFF.

The rearrangement uses TRBV13 and TRBJ1-2; tentative D call: TRBD1 (6 bases). V lost 4 bases to trimming and J lost 2 bases, with 11 bases between them. The CDR3 is 14 residues long. Germline V gene lookup returns CDR1 PRHDT and CDR2 FYEKMQ (reference sequence). CDR3 nucleotide sequence: TGTGCCAGCAGCTCGAATCAGGGGAACTATGGCTACACCTTC. It is translated as CASSSNQGNYGYTF.

In its sample, this clone was seen a few times. The chain is built from TRBV7-9 and TRBJ2-4; D is perhaps TRBD2 (7 bases). Trimming took off 5 bases at V and 3 bases at J, with 17 bases between the two ends. CDR1 SEHNR and CDR2 FQNEAQ come from the germline V gene (reference sequence). This CDR3 spans 16 amino acids. The CDR3 spells CASSPVGGRGKNIQYF. DNA for the CDR3: TGTGCCAGCAGCCCGGTGGGGGGGCGAGGCAAAAACATTCAGTACTTC.

The V gene is TRBV5-6, the J gene TRBJ2-7, with D maybe TRBD2 (6 bases). V was cut by 4 bases and J by 1 base, with 12 bases left in between. This CDR3 has 14 amino acids. CDR1 SGHDT and CDR2 YYEEEE come from the germline V gene. CDR3 loop: CASSSGPGSYEQYF. The CDR3 DNA reads TGTGCCAGCAGCAGCGGGCCTGGATCCTACGAGCAGTACTTC.

The chain joins TRBV6-5 to TRBJ2-7, with 11 bases fitting TRBD2. Trimming cost V 2 bases and J 3 bases; bases outside gene matches: 3. The CDR3 runs 15 residues. Germline V gives CDR1 MNHEY, CDR2 SVGAGI. CDR3 in amino acids: CASSYGLAGGYEQYF. CDR3 sequence (DNA): TGTGCCAGCAGTTACGGGCTAGCGGGAGGCTACGAGCAGTACTTC.

This rearrangement joins TRBV7-9 to TRBJ2-7, with unresolved D. The CDR3 runs 13 residues. Germline CDR1 is SEHNR and CDR2 is FQNEAQ (reference sequence). Trimming removed 2 bases from V and 0 bases from J, with 5 bases in between. CDR3 region: CASSLMVSYEQYF. The CDR3, as DNA: TGTGCCAGCAGCTTAATGGTCTCCTACGAGCAGTACTTC.

The chain employs TRBV7-3 and TRBJ2-1, with 8 bases matching TRBD2. The CDR3 covers 17 residues. The junction had 11 bases not matched to a gene; V was cut back by 1 base and J by 6 bases. Germline-derived CDR1 and CDR2 are SGHTA and FQGTGA. The CDR3, as DNA: TGTGCCAGCAGCTTAAACCCGAGGAGCGGGAGATTCAATGAGCAGTTCTTC. Translating it yields CASSLNPRSGRFNEQFF.

This CDR3 reads CSATPGTGGGYTF. In DNA form, the CDR3 reads TGCAGCGCCACGCCGGGGACAGGGGGTGGCTACACCTTC. The chain joins TRBV29-1 to TRBJ1-2, with 11 positions matching TRBD1. This CDR3 is built from 13 residues. V gave up 7 bases and J gave up 7 bases; unmatched junction bases: 8. Germline V gene sequence: CDR1 SQVTM, CDR2 ANQGSEA.

The rearrangement links TRBV4-1 to TRBJ1-3; D is perhaps TRBD1 (6 bases). Germline lookup yields CDR1 MGHRA and CDR2 YSYEKL. The CDR3 covers 15 residues. V was trimmed by 0 bases and J by 0 bases, leaving 6 bases between them. The CDR3 bases are TGCGCCAGCAGCCAAGAAGGGGGCTCTGGAAACACCATATATTTT. Protein product: CASSQEGGSGNTIYF.

This chain connects TRBV9 to TRBJ2-1, with D unclear. The CDR3 covers 14 residues. Trimming shortened V by 2 bases and J by 8 bases, and 14 bases separated the two germline ends. Germline V gives CDR1 SGDLS, CDR2 YYNGEE. CDR3 sequence reads: CASSVSQDDHEQFF. In DNA, the CDR3 is TGTGCCAGCAGCGTTAGCCAAGACGACCATGAGCAGTTCTTC.

V and J are TRBV27 and TRBJ2-5; tentative D call: TRBD1 (5 bases). The CDR3 is made up of 12 amino acids. Germline V CDR1 and CDR2: MNHEY, SMNVEV (reference sequence). Trimming removed 4 bases at V and 4 bases at J, with 7 bases between. The CDR3 region has the DNA TGTGCCAGCAGTTACCAGGGAGAGACCCAGTACTTC. Its protein product is CASSYQGETQYF.

The DNA of the CDR3 is TGTGCCAGCAGTTACTCGATGGCGGGGACGGAGACCCAGTACTTC. Translation gives CASSYSMAGTETQYF. The chain links TRBV6-5 to TRBJ2-5, with D maybe TRBD2 (6 bases). Trimming cost V 0 bases and J 5 bases, with 13 bases left between them. This CDR3 contains 15 residues. The germline gives CDR1 MNHEY, CDR2 SVGAGI.

V and J are TRBV6-5 and TRBJ2-7; 8 positions match TRBD1. The CDR3 covers 14 residues. Germline CDR1 is MNHEY and CDR2 is SVGAGI. Losses at the gene ends were 4 bases for V and 6 bases for J; bases not matched to a gene: 8. CDR3 DNA sequence: TGTGCCAGCAGTTCGGGCAGGGGGCTGATCGAGCAGTACTTC. It encodes CASSSGRGLIEQYF.

This clone was picked up a small number of times. The gene calls are TRBV15 and TRBJ2-3, with TRBD2 as a possible D gene (5 bases). The germline V and J ends were trimmed by 0 bases and 1 base, with 8 bases remaining between them. The CDR3 length is 15 residues. Germline CDR1 reads LNHNV; CDR2 reads YYDKDF (reference sequence). This chain's CDR3 is CATSREGRGTDTQYF. The CDR3, as DNA: TGTGCCACCAGCAGAGAAGGGCGGGGCACAGATACGCAGTATTTT.

This clone came up a few times. V gene TRBV6-6 combines with J gene TRBJ2-3; D remains ambiguous. This CDR3 has 15 amino acids. From germline, CDR1 is MNHNY and CDR2 SVGAGI (reference sequence). V lost 6 bases and J lost 1, with 14 bases in between. The CDR3 DNA reads as TGTGCCAGCAGCCTCTCGTGGGCCGGCACAGATACGCAGTATTTT. Amino acids: CASSLSWAGTDTQYF.

A remark on this clone: One end of the junction does not line up with germline, which may come from a read error. The rearrangement joins TRBV7-2 to TRBJ2-7; D may be TRBD1 (6 bases). The germline V gene has CDR1 SGHTA and CDR2 FQGNSA. This CDR3 spans 11 amino acids. In DNA form, the CDR3 reads TGTGCCAGCAGCCCCCCGGGACACCTGGACTTC. Translating gives CASSPPGHLDF.

The V call is TRBV2, the J call TRBJ2-7, with D possibly matching TRBD2 (6 bases). This CDR3 spans 14 amino acids. Looked up from germline, CDR1 is SNHLY and CDR2 is FYNNEI. V was trimmed by 3 bases and J by 2 bases, leaving 11 bases between them. CDR3 amino acids: CASSDWGDTYEQYF. The DNA for the CDR3 is TGTGCCAGCAGTGATTGGGGGGATACCTACGAGCAGTACTTC.

The chain links TRBV11-2 to TRBJ2-7; possibly TRBD1 for D (6 bases). CDR3 length equals 15 residues. Trimming took 6 bases from V and 0 from J, leaving 15 bases between them. Per germline, CDR1 SGHAT and CDR2 FQNNGV. As DNA, the CDR3 is TGTGCCAGCAGTCCTGGGACATGGAGCTCCTACGAGCAGTACTTC. As protein: CASSPGTWSSYEQYF.

Worth noting for this clone: A much larger clone lies a single base off, so this may be a read error. The chain combines TRBV7-3 with TRBJ2-7; D is uncertain. The CDR3 length is 12 residues. V lost 4 bases and J lost 0, with 4 bases in between. Germline CDR1 and CDR2: SGHTA and FQGTGA. The CDR3 bases are TGTGCCAGCAGCTCCAGCTCCTACGAGCAGTACTTC. This sequence encodes CASSSSSYEQYF.

In its sample, this clone was seen a few times. The V gene is TRBV7-6, the J gene TRBJ1-2; D might be TRBD1 (6 bases). The germline V and J ends were trimmed by 2 bases and 3 bases, with 7 bases remaining between them. Germline values: CDR1 SGHVS, CDR2 FNYEAQ. This CDR3 is 13 amino acids long. CDR3 in DNA: TGTGCCAGCAGCTTACCAGGGGACTATGGCTACACCTTC. It encodes CASSLPGDYGYTF.

This chain connects TRBV11-2 to TRBJ2-1, with a tentative D call TRBD2 (6 bases). The CDR3 covers 14 residues. V lost 5 bases and J 5 bases, leaving 13 bases between the germline ends. CDR1 is SGHAT and CDR2 is FQNNGV in the germline V gene. The CDR3 here is CASSPWDFDNEQFF. CDR3 coding DNA: TGTGCCAGCAGCCCCTGGGACTTTGACAATGAGCAGTTCTTC.